The TCR beta chain described here comes from a study of human T cells and chemical hapten exposure. Germline loops: CDR1 MNHEY, CDR2 SMNVEV (reference sequence). This CDR3 comprises 14 residues. V lost 2 bases and J 2 bases, leaving 8 bases between the germline ends. Points from the study as a whole: The formation of large CDR3 similarity clusters by expanded TCRs significantly exceeded that of controls.

One entry per CDR3 protein, called by TCRdb with MiXCR from the RACE reads. The sample has around 340,000 distinct CDR3 sequences; roughly 6.9% are singletons. This clonotype was picked up a small number of times. The antigen is not known. Time point: patch test 1, 2 weeks after DPC sensitization. Treatment reported: therapeutic diphenylcyclopropenone sensitization with weekly scalp DPC. The drawing of blood occurred before each patch test was applied. People who gave samples had alopecia, were 18 to 70 years old, and were suitable for DPC. Blood, whole and unfractionated, served as the source for total RNA extraction.

The source of this sequence is a woman aged 18-29 years with alopecia areata. Some clones in this sample may be carry-over from other donors' samples. Specimen: whole blood, collected in connection with sensitization to the hapten diphenylcyclopropenone (DPC). The chain is built from TRBV27 and TRBJ2-3; the D is unclear. CDR3 amino acids: CASSLALFTDTQYF. CDR3 DNA: TGTGCCAGCAGTTTAGCCCTTTTCACAGATACGCAGTATTTT.